These T cell receptor beta chains were read from a single sample in a study of shared clonotypes between healthy human individuals. Data came from immunoSEQ multiplex PCR; TCRdb stores just in-frame clones and leaves some out. The sample contains nearly 2 million clones, 85% to 95% of which appear only once. Sequenced: naive CD8+ T cells sorted from blood. The origin of the receptors is a man between 18 and 35 years old in good health. Each CDR3 is given with its conserved first and last residue. Each record gives: V gene, J gene, clone size, D gene, CDR3 DNA, CDR3 protein. A D gene is named only where the DNA matches it firmly. Expanded clones are given a class, and other clones once, few, many or no size at all.

TRBV5-4,TRBJ1-1,once,TRBD1,TGTGCCAGCAGCTTCACAGGGGGCGCTGAAGCTTTCTTT,CASSFTGGAEAFF
TRBV28,TRBJ2-4,-,-,TGTGCCAGCAGCCCGAGAGGCGCTGGAGCCAAAAACATTCAGTACTTC,CASSPRGAGAKNIQYF
TRBV18,TRBJ1-2,-,-,TGTGCCAGCTCACCACCCTGGTTGGCCGTGGAAGGCTACACCTTC,CASSPPWLAVEGYTF
TRBV5-1,TRBJ2-3,-,-,TGCGCCAGCAGCCCGACCCGACAGAGCTACACAGATACGCAGTATTTT,CASSPTRQSYTDTQYF
TRBV7-9,TRBJ2-1,-,TRBD1,TGTGCCAGCAGCTTAGTATTGACAGGGTCCTACAATGAGCAGTTCTTC,CASSLVLTGSYNEQFF
TRBV19,TRBJ2-7,-,-,TGTGCCAGTAGTATGGATTTAGAAGAGCGGCTCTACGAGCAGTACTTC,CASSMDLEERLYEQYF
TRBV2,TRBJ2-7,-,-,TGTGCCAGCAGTGATGTTTTTCAGTTACCCTCCTACGAGCAGTACTTC,CASSDVFQLPSYEQYF
TRBV6-6,TRBJ2-1,-,-,TGTGCCAGCAGTTATCAGATGAGCTCCTACAATGAGCAGTTCTTC,CASSYQMSSYNEQFF
TRBV5-4,TRBJ1-1,-,-,TGTGCCAGCAGCTTAGGGACGGTCGTTTTCTTT,CASSLGTVVFF
TRBV4-1,TRBJ2-6,-,-,TGCGCCAGCAGTCATGACGGGGACTCCTCTGGGGCCAACGTCCTGACTTTC,CASSHDGDSSGANVLTF
TRBV5-6,TRBJ2-7,-,TRBD1,TGTGCCAGCAGCCCAGGACAGGGGTGGTACGAGCAGTACTTC,CASSPGQGWYEQYF
TRBV27,TRBJ1-5,-,-,TGTGCCAGCAGCAAGGGGGGGAATCAGCCCCAGCATTTT,CASSKGGNQPQHF
TRBV9,TRBJ2-7,-,-,TGTGCCAGCAACCAGGGTGCTCTCTTGGACGAGCAGTACTTC,CASNQGALLDEQYF
TRBV6-5,TRBJ1-6,-,-,TGTGCCAGCAGTCCCGACAAATTGAATAATTCACCCCTCCACTTT,CASSPDKLNNSPLHF
TRBV4-1,TRBJ1-1,-,-,TGCGCCAGCAGCCTCCAATTGAACACTGAAGCTTTCTTT,CASSLQLNTEAFF
TRBV7-9,TRBJ1-3,-,-,TGTGCCAGCAGCACCCCCGACGGAGCCTCTGGAAACACCATATATTTT,CASSTPDGASGNTIYF
TRBV30,TRBJ1-1,-,-,TGTGCCTGGAGTGCCGGACGGGGGACTGAAGCTTTCTTT,CAWSAGRGTEAFF